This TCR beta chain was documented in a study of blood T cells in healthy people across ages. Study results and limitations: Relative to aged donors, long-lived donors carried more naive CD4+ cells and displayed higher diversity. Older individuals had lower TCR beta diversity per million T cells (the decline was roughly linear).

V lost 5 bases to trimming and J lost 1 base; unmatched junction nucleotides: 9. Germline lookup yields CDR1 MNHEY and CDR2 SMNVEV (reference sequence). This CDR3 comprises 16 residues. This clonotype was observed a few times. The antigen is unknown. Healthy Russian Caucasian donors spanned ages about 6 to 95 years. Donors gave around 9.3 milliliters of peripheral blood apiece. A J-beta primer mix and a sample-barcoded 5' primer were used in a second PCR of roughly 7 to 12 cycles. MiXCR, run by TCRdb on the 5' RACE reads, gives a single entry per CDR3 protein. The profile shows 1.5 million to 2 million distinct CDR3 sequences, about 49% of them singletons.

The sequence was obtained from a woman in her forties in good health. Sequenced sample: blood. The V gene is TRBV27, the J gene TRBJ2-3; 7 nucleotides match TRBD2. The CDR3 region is CASSALLAGGTDTQYF. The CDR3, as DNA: TGTGCCAGCAGTGCCCTGCTGGCGGGGGGCACAGATACGCAGTATTTT.